The 32 T cell receptor beta chains below were found in one sample sequenced in a study of control samples from healthy donors and cancer patients. Libraries were prepared by immunoSEQ multiplex PCR; TCRdb keeps only in-frame clonotypes and omits some of them. The profile shows approximately 140,000 clones, 93% of them singletons. The sample taken for sequencing was blood. These receptor sequences come from a man between 18 and 35 years old in good health.

The V gene is TRBV7-8, the J gene TRBJ2-7; no definite D call. The ends were cut back, 5 bases at V and 0 bases at J, with 5 bases in the middle. CDR3 size: 12 residues. Germline lookup yields CDR1 SGHVS and CDR2 FQNEAQ. The CDR3 spells CASSRNSYEQYF. Here the CDR3 DNA reads TGTGCCAGCAGCCGAAACTCCTACGAGCAGTACTTC.

The CDR3 spells CASSIPGQGANQPQHF. Written as DNA, the CDR3 is TGTGCCAGTAGTATACCGGGACAGGGGGCCAATCAGCCCCAGCATTTT. The chain links TRBV19 to TRBJ1-5, with 12 bases fitting TRBD1. J gave up 3 bases and V 2 bases, and 2 bases lay outside the gene matches. Per the germline V gene, CDR1 is LNHDA and CDR2 is SQIVND (reference sequence). CDR3 size: 16 residues.

The chain couples TRBV15 to TRBJ1-5; D is possibly TRBD1 (6 bases). Germline values: CDR1 LNHNV, CDR2 YYDKDF (reference sequence). CDR3 size: 15 residues. The V end was cut by 5 bases, the J end by 0 bases, with 11 bases between. Here the CDR3 DNA reads TGTGCCACCAGCGAGGGACACAATAGCAATCAGCCCCAGCATTTT. Its protein product is CATSEGHNSNQPQHF.

The rearrangement joins TRBV28 to TRBJ1-4; 8 bases line up with TRBD1. The CDR3 has 15 amino acids. The J segment lost 5 bases and the V segment lost 2 bases, leaving 4 bases of the junction unmatched. Germline CDR1 MDHEN, CDR2 SYDVKM. CDR3 sequence (DNA): TGTGCCAGCAGTTTACCCACAGGGGGAAATGAAAAACTGTTTTTT. Translated: CASSLPTGGNEKLFF.

The rearrangement links TRBV9 to TRBJ1-2; TRBD1 matches at 7 bases. The CDR3 length is 15 residues. Per germline, CDR1 SGDLS and CDR2 YYNGEE. J gave up 0 bases and V 0 bases, and 2 bases lay outside the gene matches. CDR3 loop: CASSVAQGSNYGYTF. In DNA, the CDR3 is TGTGCCAGCAGCGTAGCACAGGGGTCTAACTATGGCTACACCTTC.

The chain joins TRBV5-5 to TRBJ1-5, with D unresolved. The germline V and J ends were trimmed by 3 bases and 0 bases, with 13 bases remaining between them. Looked up from germline, CDR1 is SGHKS and CDR2 is YYEKEE (reference sequence). The CDR3 covers 16 residues. This CDR3 reads CASSSEWGVSNQPQHF. The CDR3 nucleotides are TGTGCCAGCAGCTCAGAATGGGGAGTTAGCAATCAGCCCCAGCATTTT.

The chain couples TRBV4-1 to TRBJ1-2; D unresolved. The V gene's germline CDR1 is MGHRA and CDR2 YSYEKL. The V end lost 1 base, the J end lost 1 base, and 7 bases lay between the germline ends. This CDR3 is 14 amino acids long. In nucleotides, the CDR3 is TGCGCCAGCAGCCAAGTTGGCCTTAACTATGGCTACACCTTC. Translation: CASSQVGLNYGYTF.

Details on this clone: This specimen includes other DNA sequences encoding the same CDR3. The gene calls are TRBV27 and TRBJ2-7; no firm D call. Germline CDR1 and CDR2: MNHEY and SMNVEV (reference sequence). The CDR3 is 13 amino acids. Trimming removed 5 bases from V and 1 base from J, with 9 bases in between. The CDR3 DNA follows: TGTGCCAGCAGTCCCGGACGTTCCTACGAGCAGTACTTC. Its protein is CASSPGRSYEQYF.

This clone was seen a single time. The genes are TRBV28 and TRBJ2-5; a weak D match, TRBD2 (5 bases). CDR1 is MDHEN and CDR2 is SYDVKM in the germline V gene. V lost 5 bases and J 4 bases, leaving 17 bases between the germline ends. The CDR3 loop spans 15 amino acids. CDR3 coding DNA: TGTGCCAGCAGTGATCCTCGGGGATTGGGAGAGACCCAGTACTTC. This gives the protein CASSDPRGLGETQYF.

The chain recombines TRBV3-1 (or the pseudogene TRBV3-2) with TRBJ1-2; 9 bases line up with TRBD1. The CDR3 runs 15 residues. J lost 7 bases, V lost 5 bases, and 11 bases had no gene match. CDR1 LGHDT and CDR2 YNNKEL come from the germline V gene (reference sequence). The CDR3 coding sequence is TGTGCCAGCAGCGCCCTAGACAGGGGGGCAGCTGGCTACACCTTC. It encodes CASSALDRGAAGYTF.

This chain joins TRBV4-1 and TRBJ2-1; tentatively, D is TRBD2 (5 bases). Germline loops: CDR1 MGHRA, CDR2 YSYEKL. The CDR3 contains 13 residues. The V end was cut by 4 bases, the J end by 3 bases, with 7 bases between. The CDR3 bases are TGCGCCAGCAGCCTTGACTACTACAATGAGCAGTTCTTC. It specifies CASSLDYYNEQFF.

The count of this clone is one. The gene calls are TRBV19 and TRBJ2-1; TRBD1 agrees at 7 bases. This CDR3 comprises 15 residues. Germline CDR1 reads LNHDA; CDR2 reads SQIVND (reference sequence). Trimming took 7 bases from V and 1 from J; bases not matched to a gene: 7. The CDR3 loop reads CASKLAGGSYNEQFF. CDR3 bases: TGTGCCAGTAAATTAGCAGGGGGATCCTACAATGAGCAGTTCTTC.

The gene calls are TRBV7-2 and TRBJ1-2; D perhaps matches TRBD1 (5 bases). The CDR3 sequence is 14 residues long. Germline V gene data show CDR1 as SGHTA and CDR2 as FQGNSA. V lost 8 bases, J lost 7 bases, and 20 bases lay in between. CDR3 nucleotide sequence: TGTGCCAGCTGGGGGGACCTTAAGGGGTCTGGCTACACCTTC. Residues: CASWGDLKGSGYTF.

The gene calls are TRBV4-1 and TRBJ2-3; TRBD2 aligns across 8 bases. Germline lookup yields CDR1 MGHRA and CDR2 YSYEKL. After removal of 0 bases from V and 10 bases from J, the junction contained 12 bases not matched to a gene. The length of the CDR3 is 16 residues. The CDR3 DNA is TGCGCCAGCAGCCAAGATTCGCGGGGGGACGGGTTTTCGCAGTATTTT. Translation gives CASSQDSRGDGFSQYF.

This chain joins TRBV27 and TRBJ2-7; TRBD1 is a possible D gene (6 bases). The CDR3 length is 13 residues. Germline V gene data show CDR1 as MNHEY and CDR2 as SMNVEV (reference sequence). With 3 bases removed from V and 3 bases from J, the gap between germline ends came to 9 bases. The CDR3 is CASSFLQGYEQYF. The CDR3 bases are TGTGCCAGCAGTTTTCTACAGGGCTACGAGCAGTACTTC.

This rearrangement joins TRBV28 to TRBJ1-1; TRBD1 matches at 7 bases. Germline V CDR1 and CDR2: MDHEN, SYDVKM. This CDR3 is 14 amino acids long. V shed 3 bases, J shed 0 bases, and the junction held 1 base outside the gene matches. CDR3 region: CASSLTGMNTEAFF. CDR3 coding DNA: TGTGCCAGCAGTTTGACAGGGATGAACACTGAAGCTTTCTTT.

V gene TRBV4-1 combines with J gene TRBJ2-7; 8 bases agree with TRBD1. The CDR3 spans 14 residues. In germline, CDR1 is MGHRA, CDR2 YSYEKL. With V trimmed by 5 bases and J by 7 bases, 10 bases remained unmatched. The CDR3 DNA reads as TGCGCCAGCAGCTCCCGACAGGGGTCGGGAGAGCAGTACTTC. Protein sequence: CASSSRQGSGEQYF.

The J gene is TRBJ2-7, the V gene TRBV27; TRBD2 is a possible D gene (5 bases). V shed 2 bases and J shed 1 base, with 9 bases lying between them. From germline, CDR1 is MNHEY and CDR2 SMNVEV (reference sequence). This CDR3 is 14 amino acids long. The CDR3 DNA reads as TGTGCCAGCAGTTTAGGAGGATCTTCCTACGAGCAGTACTTC. It translates to CASSLGGSSYEQYF.

V usage is TRBV6-2 or TRBV6-3 and J usage is TRBJ1-1; D remains ambiguous. With 2 bases removed from V and 3 bases from J, the gap between germline ends came to 10 bases. Germline CDR1 MNHEY, CDR2 SVGEGT. This CDR3 has 14 residues. The CDR3 reads CASSYIRSDTEAFF. In DNA form, the CDR3 reads TGTGCCAGCAGTTACATCAGGTCCGACACTGAAGCTTTCTTT.

Only one count was recorded for this clone. The chain carries TRBV6-1 and TRBJ1-1; D gene uncertain. V lost 3 bases, J lost 5 bases, and 10 bases lay in between. The germline V gene has CDR1 MNHNS and CDR2 SASEGT. The CDR3 loop spans 13 amino acids. The CDR3: CASSDKGWTEAFF. The CDR3 nucleotides are TGTGCCAGCAGTGATAAGGGATGGACTGAAGCTTTCTTT.

The chain recombines TRBV11-2 with TRBJ2-7, with D possibly TRBD1 on 6 matching bases. Germline V gene data show CDR1 as SGHAT and CDR2 as FQNNGV. Trimming took off 3 bases at V and 2 bases at J, with 8 bases between the two ends. CDR3 length: 13 residues. The CDR3, as DNA: TGTGCCAGCAGCTTGCCAGGGGCCTACGAGCAGTACTTC. Translating gives CASSLPGAYEQYF.

The chain couples TRBV7-2 to TRBJ2-7; TRBD2 matches at 9 bases. The V gene's germline CDR1 is SGHTA and CDR2 FQGNSA. Trimming took 1 base from V and 3 from J; bases not matched to a gene: 4. This CDR3 region has 15 residues. CDR3 nucleotide sequence: TGTGCCAGCAGCTTAGGCGGGGGGGTTCTCTACGAGCAGTACTTC. This sequence encodes CASSLGGGVLYEQYF.

The J gene is TRBJ2-7, the V gene TRBV30, with 10 bases lining up with TRBD1. The junction had 4 bases not matched to a gene; V was cut back by 7 bases and J by 1 base. This CDR3 is 13 amino acids long. Germline CDR1 GTSNPN, CDR2 SVGIG (reference sequence). The CDR3 sequence is CALTGGASYEQYF. The CDR3 region has the DNA TGTGCCTTGACAGGGGGCGCGTCCTACGAGCAGTACTTC.

V gene TRBV15 combines with J gene TRBJ2-3; TRBD1 might be the D (5 bases). CDR1 is LNHNV, CDR2 YYDKDF, per germline (reference sequence). The V gene lost 1 base and the J gene lost 0 bases, with 8 bases spanning the gap. This CDR3 has 15 amino acids. This chain's CDR3 is CATSRAQGSTDTQYF. The DNA of the CDR3 is TGTGCCACCAGCAGAGCTCAGGGTAGCACAGATACGCAGTATTTT.

The rearrangement joins TRBV27 to TRBJ2-2, with 9 bases identical to TRBD2. The CDR3 consists of 18 residues. V shed 2 bases and J 2 bases; nucleotides not matched to a gene: 9. Looked up from germline, CDR1 is MNHEY and CDR2 is SMNVEV (reference sequence). CDR3 in DNA: TGTGCCAGCAGTTTACTTTCGGGCGGGAGGGCCAACACCGGGGAGCTGTTTTTT. Translated, it gives CASSLLSGGRANTGELFF.

The rearrangement joins TRBV6-5 to TRBJ2-5, with D maybe TRBD2 (5 bases). Germline CDR1 is MNHEY and CDR2 is SVGAGI. V shed 10 bases and J shed 7 bases, with 22 bases lying between them. The length of the CDR3 is 14 residues. The CDR3 DNA reads TGTGCCACAAAGGGAGACTTTGGGGTTAGGACCCAGTACTTC. This translates into CATKGDFGVRTQYF.

V gene TRBV20-1 combines with J gene TRBJ1-1; possible D gene TRBD1, 5 bases. Trimming left V 3 bases short and J 0 bases short, with 14 bases between. CDR3 length: 15 residues. Per the germline V gene, CDR1 is DFQATT and CDR2 is SNEGSKA (reference sequence). CDR3 nucleotide sequence: TGCAGTGCTAGTCCCTCCGGGGCCATGAACACTGAAGCTTTCTTT. Its protein product is CSASPSGAMNTEAFF.

This chain links TRBV9 with TRBJ2-3, with D possibly being TRBD1 or TRBD2 (5 bases each). With 0 bases removed from V and 2 bases from J, the gap between germline ends came to 10 bases. The CDR3 totals 15 residues. Germline CDR1 SGDLS, CDR2 YYNGEE. The DNA for the CDR3 is TGTGCCAGCAGCGTAGACGGGACGGCCACAGATACGCAGTATTTT. This codes for CASSVDGTATDTQYF.

This clone was seen only once. The chain joins TRBV7-3 to TRBJ1-1; no firm D call. V dropped 1 base and J dropped 7 bases, with 13 bases sitting between them. Germline CDR1 reads SGHTA; CDR2 reads FQGTGA. CDR3 size: 14 residues. Written as DNA, the CDR3 is TGTGCCAGCAGCTTAAACCCCAGCCACCTTGAAGCTTTCTTT. Its translation is CASSLNPSHLEAFF.

CDR3 sequence (DNA): TGTGCCAGCAGCGCATGGGGGGGAAACACTGAAGCTTTCTTT. Translation gives CASSAWGGNTEAFF. The V and J genes are TRBV9 and TRBJ1-1; weak D call: TRBD1 (5 bases). CDR3 length equals 14 residues. Germline-derived CDR1 and CDR2 are SGDLS and YYNGEE. The V end lost 3 bases, the J end lost 2 bases, and 11 bases lay between the germline ends.

The chain recombines TRBV7-2 with TRBJ1-2; D unclear. The CDR3 covers 15 residues. The germline CDR1 and CDR2 sequences are SGHTA and FQGNSA. V was pared by 4 bases and J by 2 bases, with 14 bases between. The CDR3 spells CASSSPAGGNYGYTF. The CDR3 DNA follows: TGTGCCAGCAGCTCCCCGGCAGGTGGAAACTATGGCTACACCTTC. The full variable domain, with the rest looked up from reference TRBV7-2 and TRBJ1-2, is GAGVSQSPSNKVTEKGKDVELRCDPISGHTALYWYRQSLGQGLEFLIYFQGNSAPDKSGLPSDRFSAERTGGSVSTLTIQRTQQEDSAVYLCASSSPAGGNYGYTFGSGTRLTVV.

The chain joins TRBV10-2 to TRBJ1-1; maybe TRBD1 (5 bases). With 2 bases removed from V and 3 bases from J, the gap between germline ends came to 16 bases. This CDR3 is 16 amino acids long. The germline CDR1 and CDR2 sequences are WSHSY and SAAADI. CDR3 sequence (DNA): TGCGCCAGCAGTGAGGGGTGGGCCATCAGGGACACTGAAGCTTTCTTT. Translating it yields CASSEGWAIRDTEAFF.